This TCR beta chain was documented in a study of CD8 T cells in ankylosing spondylitis. Study results and caveats: In synovial fluid and blood from reactive arthritis, some motif variants were previously reported. Ankylosing spondylitis blood appeared to carry a characteristic TCR beta motif of roughly eight highly homologous variants.

Using its own MiXCR run on the 5' RACE reads, TCRdb lists one record per CDR3 protein. The data contain some 250,000 distinct CDR3 sequences, about 10% of them singletons. On this clonotype: As yet, its antigen is unknown. A single base separates this from a much larger clone, so it may be a read error.

The CDR3 totals 14 residues. Germline CDR1 is SGDLS and CDR2 is YYNGEE. The specimen was blood, either unsorted or a sorted T cell fraction (not recorded which). The receptor was isolated from a male donor with ankylosing spondylitis or in good health (not recorded which). V and J are TRBV9 and TRBJ2-2; 8 nucleotides match TRBD2. The CDR3, as DNA: TGTCCCAGCAGCGCACTAGCGGAAACCGGGGAGCTGTTTTTT. The encoded protein is CPSSALAETGELFF.